This T cell receptor (beta chain) was observed in a study of T cell repertoires in cytomegalovirus infection. For the study at large: Shared public TCR beta signatures pointed to both CMV infection and a matching HLA type.

Study outcomes and limitations: HLA-C-restricted CMV clonotypes gave the most frequent clonotype in two of eight donors. Carriers of CMV plus the relevant HLA were identified by cumulative public TCR beta family frequency.

In its sample, this clonotype was seen many times. As yet, its antigen is unknown. The CDR3 consists of 13 residues. Trimming removed 5 bases at V and 2 bases at J, with 9 bases between. Germline lookup yields CDR1 MDHEN and CDR2 SYDVKM. TCRdb processed the reads anew with MiXCR; each CDR3 protein has one entry. The table shows 490,000 or so distinct CDR3 sequences, with around 11% occurring only once. The genes are TRBV28 and TRBJ1-2, with D possibly TRBD1 on 5 matching bases. Sequenced sample: PBMCs. This TCR derives from a human donor in good health (CMV status not recorded). Some clones in this sample may be carry-over from other donors' samples. The CDR3 spells CASSITGNYGYTF. The DNA of the CDR3 is TGTGCCAGCAGTATAACAGGAAACTATGGCTACACCTTC.